This entry lists 18 T cell receptor beta chains sequenced from one sample in a study of blood T cell repertoires in COVID-19. The data were produced by immunoSEQ multiplex PCR, yet TCRdb's version contains in-frame clones alone and is incomplete. The table has around 230,000 clones, roughly 80% seen once. Material: peripheral blood. The receptors originated from a woman aged 60-75 years with active or convalescent COVID-19.

The gene calls are TRBV30 and TRBJ1-1; unclear D gene. The CDR3 consists of 13 residues. Germline assignment: CDR1 GTSNPN and CDR2 SVGIG (reference sequence). V lost 1 base to trimming and J lost 0 bases, with 6 bases between them. Here the CDR3 DNA reads TGTGCCTGGAGTGAACTTATGAACACTGAAGCTTTCTTT. It encodes CAWSELMNTEAFF. The full variable domain, its missing parts supplied by reference TRBV30 and TRBJ1-1, is SQTIHQWPATLVQPVGSPLSLECTVEGTSNPNLYWYRQAAGRGLQLLFYSVGIGQISSEVPQNLSASRPQDRQFILSSKKLLLSDSGFYLCAWSELMNTEAFFGQGTRLTVV.

The chain carries TRBV30 and TRBJ1-5; no reliable D call. The CDR3 contains 15 residues. V was pared by 4 bases and J by 0 bases, with 13 bases between. The germline CDR1 and CDR2 sequences are GTSNPN and SVGIG (reference sequence). CDR3 in DNA: TGTGCCTGGACCCGCGGAGGGAATAGCAATCAGCCCCAGCATTTT. As protein: CAWTRGGNSNQPQHF.

CDR3 protein: CSVEEGQGDGNYGYTF. The CDR3 coding sequence is TGCAGCGTTGAAGAGGGGCAGGGGGACGGAAACTATGGCTACACCTTC. This chain links TRBV29-1 with TRBJ1-2; 7 bases are shared with TRBD1. In germline, CDR1 is SQVTM, CDR2 ANQGSEA. V gave up 0 bases and J gave up 2 bases; unmatched junction bases: 9. The CDR3 has 16 amino acids.

The chain couples TRBV18 to TRBJ1-1; TRBD1 matches at 7 bases. CDR1 and CDR2 (germline): KGHSH, LQKENI. This CDR3 has 13 residues. Germline trimming cut 6 bases from V and 4 bases from J; bases unmatched to any gene: 5. The chain's CDR3 is CASSQGQLTEAFF. The DNA for the CDR3 is TGTGCCAGCTCCCAGGGACAGCTCACTGAAGCTTTCTTT.

The CDR3 nucleotides are TGTGCCAGCAGCCTAGGACAGGGGGTGTACGAGCAGTACTTC. Protein product: CASSLGQGVYEQYF. The chain recombines TRBV5-5 with TRBJ2-7; 10 bases line up with TRBD1. Losses at the gene ends were 4 bases for V and 4 bases for J; bases not matched to a gene: 5. The CDR3 is made up of 14 amino acids. The germline V gene encodes CDR1 SGHKS and CDR2 YYEKEE (reference sequence). Supplemented by reference TRBV5-5 and TRBJ2-7, the full variable domain reads DAGVTQSPTHLIKTRGQQVTLRCSPISGHKSVSWYQQVLGQGPQFIFQYYEKEERGRGNFPDRFSARQFPNYSSELNVNALLLGDSALYLCASSLGQGVYEQYFGPGTRLTVT.

The rearrangement links TRBV5-4 to TRBJ2-1; TRBD2 aligns across 7 bases. The V and J ends lost 3 bases and 8 bases, in that order; junction bases with no gene match: 5. The CDR3 is made up of 13 amino acids. The germline V gene encodes CDR1 SGHNT and CDR2 YYREEE (reference sequence). DNA of the CDR3: TGTGCCAGCAGCTCCGGGACTAAGGATGAGCAGTTCTTC. Its protein is CASSSGTKDEQFF.

This chain uses TRBV4-1 with TRBJ2-5, with TRBD2 matching over 12 bases. Germline CDR1 reads MGHRA; CDR2 reads YSYEKL. Trimming took 4 bases from V and 5 from J; bases not matched to a gene: 5. The CDR3 runs to 15 residues. The CDR3 nucleotides read TGCGCCAGCAGCCGGACTAGCGGGGCCGGGGAGACCCAGTACTTC. Its translation is CASSRTSGAGETQYF.

The chain links TRBV18 to TRBJ1-1; TRBD1 is a possible D gene (6 bases). The germline CDR1 and CDR2 sequences are KGHSH and LQKENI. V was clipped by 3 bases and J by 1 base, with 9 bases between them. CDR3 length equals 14 residues. Here the CDR3 reads CASSPLDRNTEAFF. In DNA form, the CDR3 reads TGTGCCAGCTCACCGTTGGACAGGAACACTGAAGCTTTCTTT.

This chain uses TRBV30 with TRBJ2-3; 7 bases fit TRBD1. Trimming cost V 0 bases and J 2 bases; bases outside gene matches: 5. The CDR3 length is 15 residues. Germline CDR1 GTSNPN, CDR2 SVGIG (reference sequence). In nucleotides, the CDR3 is TGTGCCTGGAGTGTACCAGACAGGGACACAGATACGCAGTATTTT. Residues: CAWSVPDRDTDTQYF.

This chain uses TRBV7-9 with TRBJ1-1; 7 positions agree with TRBD1. This CDR3 has 13 residues. The germline V gene encodes CDR1 SEHNR and CDR2 FQNEAQ (reference sequence). Trimming removed 6 bases from V and 1 base from J; junction bases left unmatched: 2. The CDR3 nucleotides are TGTGCCAGCAGGGGGACAGCGAACACTGAAGCTTTCTTT. Protein product: CASRGTANTEAFF. Based on the CDR3 plus reference TRBV7-9 and TRBJ1-1, the full variable domain is DTGVSQNPRHKITKRGQNVTFRCDPISEHNRLYWYRQTLGQGPEFLTYFQNEAQLEKSRLLSDRFSAERPKGSFSTLEIQRTEQGDSAMYLCASRGTANTEAFFGQGTRLTVV.

The chain recombines TRBV18 with TRBJ2-7; tentative D call: TRBD2 (6 bases). The germline gives CDR1 KGHSH, CDR2 LQKENI. The CDR3 loop spans 14 amino acids. Trimming removed 4 bases from V and 4 bases from J, with 14 bases in between. The CDR3 is CASSLPAGGYEQYF. CDR3 DNA sequence: TGTGCCAGCTCACTGCCAGCGGGTGGGTACGAGCAGTACTTC. The full variable domain, completed using reference TRBV18 and TRBJ2-7, is NAGVMQNPRHLVRRRGQEARLRCSPMKGHSHVYWYRQLPEEGLKFMVYLQKENIIDESGMPKERFSAEFPKEGPSILRIQQVVRGDSAAYFCASSLPAGGYEQYFGPGTRLTVT.

V is TRBV5-1 and J is TRBJ1-3; D possibly corresponds to TRBD1 (6 bases). Germline V gene lookup returns CDR1 SGHRS and CDR2 YFSETQ. The V end lost 4 bases, the J end lost 0 bases, and 14 bases lay between the germline ends. The CDR3 spans 16 residues. In DNA form, the CDR3 reads TGCGCCAGCAGCCTTAGTGGGGGCCGCTCTGGAAACACCATATATTTT. This sequence encodes CASSLSGGRSGNTIYF. Drawing the rest from reference TRBV5-1 and TRBJ1-3, the complete variable domain is KAGVTQTPRYLIKTRGQQVTLSCSPISGHRSVSWYQQTPGQGLQFLFEYFSETQRNKGNFPGRFSGRQFSNSRSEMNVSTLELGDSALYLCASSLSGGRSGNTIYFGEGSWLTVV.

The chain couples TRBV27 to TRBJ2-1; a possible D gene is TRBD2 (7 bases). The CDR3 has 15 amino acids. Germline CDR1 MNHEY, CDR2 SMNVEV (reference sequence). V dropped 4 bases and J dropped 5 bases, with 15 bases sitting between them. DNA of the CDR3: TGTGCCAGCAGTTGGGGGGGCCGGTCGGACAATGAGCAGTTCTTC. Amino acids: CASSWGGRSDNEQFF.

The V call is TRBV18, the J call TRBJ2-5; 7 bases are a match to TRBD1. The CDR3 length is 17 residues. Germline CDR1 reads KGHSH; CDR2 reads LQKENI. V shed 2 bases, J shed 1 base, and the junction held 10 bases outside the gene matches. The CDR3 loop is CASSPVTGTAFQETQYF. CDR3 nucleotide sequence: TGTGCCAGCTCACCAGTCACCGGGACAGCTTTCCAAGAGACCCAGTACTTC.

V and J are TRBV9 and TRBJ1-4; the match to TRBD1 covers 7 bases. Trimming removed 3 bases from V and 5 bases from J; junction bases left unmatched: 7. Germline loops: CDR1 SGDLS, CDR2 YYNGEE. The CDR3 covers 15 residues. CDR3 protein: CASSAQGVTNEKLFF. CDR3 DNA: TGTGCCAGCAGCGCCCAGGGGGTTACAAATGAAAAACTGTTTTTT.

This clone was detected ten times or more. The gene calls are TRBV2 and TRBJ2-5; maybe TRBD2 (6 bases). Trimming shortened V by 6 bases and J by 2 bases, and 13 bases separated the two germline ends. Germline assignment: CDR1 SNHLY and CDR2 FYNNEI. The CDR3 is made up of 14 amino acids. CDR3 residues: CASRLQEGQETQYF. CDR3 nucleotides: TGTGCCAGCAGACTACAGGAGGGTCAAGAGACCCAGTACTTC.

The chain is built from TRBV7-9 and TRBJ2-7; 10 positions match TRBD2. Germline loops: CDR1 SEHNR, CDR2 FQNEAQ (reference sequence). After removal of 7 bases from V and 4 bases from J, the junction contained 13 bases not matched to a gene. The CDR3 length is 16 residues. This chain's CDR3 is CASTMAAASGGYEQYF. CDR3 in DNA: TGTGCCAGCACCATGGCCGCGGCTAGCGGGGGTTACGAGCAGTACTTC.

The chain employs TRBV6-6 and TRBJ1-1; TRBD1 might be the D (6 bases). V was trimmed by 6 bases and J by 1 base, leaving 18 bases between them. Germline V CDR1 and CDR2: MNHNY, SVGAGI (reference sequence). This CDR3 is 16 amino acids long. CDR3 sequence: CASRPSPGGKNTEAFF. The CDR3 DNA reads as TGTGCCAGCAGACCTAGCCCTGGGGGCAAGAACACTGAAGCTTTCTTT.